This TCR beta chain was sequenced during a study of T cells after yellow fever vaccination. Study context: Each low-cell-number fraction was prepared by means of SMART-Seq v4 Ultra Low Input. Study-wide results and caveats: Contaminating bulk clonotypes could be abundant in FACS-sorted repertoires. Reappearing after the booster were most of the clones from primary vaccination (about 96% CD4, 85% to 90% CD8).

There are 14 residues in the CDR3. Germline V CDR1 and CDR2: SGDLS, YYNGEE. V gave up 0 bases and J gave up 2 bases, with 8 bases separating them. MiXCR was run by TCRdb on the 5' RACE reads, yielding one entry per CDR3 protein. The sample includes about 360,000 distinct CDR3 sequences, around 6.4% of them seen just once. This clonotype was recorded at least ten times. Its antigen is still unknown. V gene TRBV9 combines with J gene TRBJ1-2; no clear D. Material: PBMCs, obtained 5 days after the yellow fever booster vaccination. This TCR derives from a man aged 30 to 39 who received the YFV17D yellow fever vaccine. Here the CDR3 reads CASSVAERNYGYTF. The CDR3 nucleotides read TGTGCCAGCAGCGTAGCTGAGAGAAACTATGGCTACACCTTC.